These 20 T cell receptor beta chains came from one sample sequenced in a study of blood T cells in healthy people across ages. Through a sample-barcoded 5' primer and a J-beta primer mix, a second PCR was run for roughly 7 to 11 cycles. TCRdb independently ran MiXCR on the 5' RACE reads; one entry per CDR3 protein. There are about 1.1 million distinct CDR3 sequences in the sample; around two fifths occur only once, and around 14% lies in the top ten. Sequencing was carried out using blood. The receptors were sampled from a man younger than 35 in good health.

The CDR3 loop is CASSRTWTANTEAFF. DNA of the CDR3: TGTGCCAGCAGCCGCACCTGGACAGCGAACACTGAAGCTTTCTTT. The genes are TRBV4-2 and TRBJ1-1; D is possibly TRBD1 (6 bases). Germline CDR1 reads LGHNA; CDR2 reads YNFKEQ. There are 15 residues in the CDR3. V dropped 4 bases and J dropped 1 base, with 13 bases sitting between them.

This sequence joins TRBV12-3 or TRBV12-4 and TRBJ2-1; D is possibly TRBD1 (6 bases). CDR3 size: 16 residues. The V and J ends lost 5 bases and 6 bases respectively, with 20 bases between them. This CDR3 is CASSLRVVRGGNEQFF. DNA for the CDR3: TGTGCCAGCAGTCTCCGGGTTGTGAGAGGGGGCAATGAGCAGTTCTTC.

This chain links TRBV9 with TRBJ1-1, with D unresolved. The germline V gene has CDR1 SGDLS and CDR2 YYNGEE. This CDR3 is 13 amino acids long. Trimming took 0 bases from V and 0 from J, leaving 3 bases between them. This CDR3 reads CASSVVVNTEAFF. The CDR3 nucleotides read TGTGCCAGCAGCGTAGTGGTGAACACTGAAGCTTTCTTT.

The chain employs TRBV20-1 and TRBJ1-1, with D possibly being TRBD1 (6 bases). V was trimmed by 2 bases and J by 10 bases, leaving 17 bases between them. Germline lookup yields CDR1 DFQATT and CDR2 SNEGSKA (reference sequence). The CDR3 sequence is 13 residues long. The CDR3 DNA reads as TGCAGTGCTAGACTAACGGGACAAAGTGGAGCTTTCTTT. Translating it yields CSARLTGQSGAFF.

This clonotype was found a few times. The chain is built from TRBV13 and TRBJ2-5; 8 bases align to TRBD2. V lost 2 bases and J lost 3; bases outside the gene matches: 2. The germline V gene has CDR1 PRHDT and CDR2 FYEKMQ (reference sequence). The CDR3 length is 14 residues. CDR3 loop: CASSLQAGEETQYF. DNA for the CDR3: TGTGCCAGCAGCTTACAAGCGGGGGAAGAGACCCAGTACTTC.

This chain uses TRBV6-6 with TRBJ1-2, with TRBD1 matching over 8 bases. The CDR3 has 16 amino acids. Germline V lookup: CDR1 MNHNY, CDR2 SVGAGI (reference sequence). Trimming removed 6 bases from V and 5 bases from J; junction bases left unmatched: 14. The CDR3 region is CASSQPDRVIRYGYTF. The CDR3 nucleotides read TGTGCCAGCAGCCAACCGGACAGGGTGATTAGATATGGCTACACCTTC.

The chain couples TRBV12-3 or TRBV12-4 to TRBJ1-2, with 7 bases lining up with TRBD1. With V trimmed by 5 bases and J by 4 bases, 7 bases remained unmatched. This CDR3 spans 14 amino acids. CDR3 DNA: TGTGCCAGCAGTCCCCTTGGGACAGCCTATGGCTACACCTTC. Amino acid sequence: CASSPLGTAYGYTF.

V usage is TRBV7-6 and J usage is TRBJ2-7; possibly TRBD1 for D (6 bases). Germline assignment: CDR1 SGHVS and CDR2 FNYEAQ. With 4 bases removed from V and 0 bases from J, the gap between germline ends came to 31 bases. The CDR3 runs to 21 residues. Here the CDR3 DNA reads TGTGCCAGCAGCTGGAGGCGGCGCATAAACGGGACAACGTATGGCTCCTACGAGCAGTACTTC. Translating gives CASSWRRRINGTTYGSYEQYF.

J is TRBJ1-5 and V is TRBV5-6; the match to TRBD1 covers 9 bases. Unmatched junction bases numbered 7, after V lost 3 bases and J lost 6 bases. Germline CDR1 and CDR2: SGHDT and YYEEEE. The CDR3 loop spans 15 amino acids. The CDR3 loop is CASSSNRGPGQPQHF. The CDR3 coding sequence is TGTGCCAGCAGCTCCAACAGGGGGCCCGGTCAGCCCCAGCATTTT.

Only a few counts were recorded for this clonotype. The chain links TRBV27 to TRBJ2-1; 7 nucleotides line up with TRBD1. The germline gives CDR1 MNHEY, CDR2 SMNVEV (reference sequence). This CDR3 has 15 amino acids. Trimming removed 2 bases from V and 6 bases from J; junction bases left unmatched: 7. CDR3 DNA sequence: TGTGCCAGCAGTTTAACGGTCCCAGGGGGCAATGAGCAGTTCTTC. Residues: CASSLTVPGGNEQFF.

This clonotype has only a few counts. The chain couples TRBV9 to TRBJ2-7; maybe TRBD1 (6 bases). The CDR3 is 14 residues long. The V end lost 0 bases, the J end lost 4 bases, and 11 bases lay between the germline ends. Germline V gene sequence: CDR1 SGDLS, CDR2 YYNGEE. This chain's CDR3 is CASSVAGGQYEQYF. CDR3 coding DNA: TGTGCCAGCAGCGTAGCTGGGGGACAATACGAGCAGTACTTC.

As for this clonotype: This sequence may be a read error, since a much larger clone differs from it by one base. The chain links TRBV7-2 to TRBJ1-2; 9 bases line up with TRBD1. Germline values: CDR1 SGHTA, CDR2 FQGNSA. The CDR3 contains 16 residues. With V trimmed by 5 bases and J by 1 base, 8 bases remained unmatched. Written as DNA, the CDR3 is TGTGCCAGCAGCGCGGACAGGGGACGATATAACTATGGCTACACCTTC. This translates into CASSADRGRYNYGYTF.

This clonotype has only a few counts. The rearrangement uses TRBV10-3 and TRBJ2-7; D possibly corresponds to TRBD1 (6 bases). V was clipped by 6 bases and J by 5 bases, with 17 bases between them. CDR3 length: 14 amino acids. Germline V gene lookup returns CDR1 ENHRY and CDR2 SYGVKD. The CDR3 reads CAIREQGSRNEQYF. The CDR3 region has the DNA TGTGCCATCAGAGAACAGGGATCTCGGAACGAGCAGTACTTC.

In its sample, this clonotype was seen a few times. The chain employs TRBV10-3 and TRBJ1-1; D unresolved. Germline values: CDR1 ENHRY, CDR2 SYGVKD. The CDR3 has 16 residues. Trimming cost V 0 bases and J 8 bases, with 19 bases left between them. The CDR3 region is CAISESIGEIQSEAFF. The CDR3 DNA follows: TGTGCCATCAGTGAGTCAATTGGGGAAATCCAAAGCGAAGCTTTCTTT.

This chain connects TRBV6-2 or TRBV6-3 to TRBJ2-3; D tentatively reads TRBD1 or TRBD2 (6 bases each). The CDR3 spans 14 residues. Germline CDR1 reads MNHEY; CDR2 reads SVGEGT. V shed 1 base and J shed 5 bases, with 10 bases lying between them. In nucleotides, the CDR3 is TGTGCCAGCAGTTACTGGGGGGCGGAAGATACGCAGTATTTT. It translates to CASSYWGAEDTQYF.

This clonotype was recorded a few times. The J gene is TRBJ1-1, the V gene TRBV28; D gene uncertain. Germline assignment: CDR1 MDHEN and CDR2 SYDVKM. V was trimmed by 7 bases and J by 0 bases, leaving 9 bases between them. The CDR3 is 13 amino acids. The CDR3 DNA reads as TGTGCCAGCATGGTGGGCTTGAACACTGAAGCTTTCTTT. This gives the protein CASMVGLNTEAFF. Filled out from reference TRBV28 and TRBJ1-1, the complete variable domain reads DVKVTQSSRYLVKRTGEKVFLECVQDMDHENMFWYRQDPGLGLRLIYFSYDVKMKEKGDIPEGYSVSREKKERFSLILESASTNQTSMYLCASMVGLNTEAFFGQGTRLTVV.

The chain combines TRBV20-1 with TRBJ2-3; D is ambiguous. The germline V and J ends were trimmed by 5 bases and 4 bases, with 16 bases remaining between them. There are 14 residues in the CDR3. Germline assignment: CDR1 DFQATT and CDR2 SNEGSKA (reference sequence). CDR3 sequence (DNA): TGCAGTGCTGGACCGACCTCCCTGGCAGATACGCAGTATTTT. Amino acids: CSAGPTSLADTQYF.

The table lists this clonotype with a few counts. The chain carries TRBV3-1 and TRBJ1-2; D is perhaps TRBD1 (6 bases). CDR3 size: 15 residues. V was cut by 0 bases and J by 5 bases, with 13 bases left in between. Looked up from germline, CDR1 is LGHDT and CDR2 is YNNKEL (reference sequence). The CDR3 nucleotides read TGTGCCAGCAGCCAAGATCTTGCACAGGGATATGGCTACACCTTC. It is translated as CASSQDLAQGYGYTF.

DNA for the CDR3: TGCAGTGCTAATCGTCAGCTACCTGGGGATACGCAGTATTTT. It encodes CSANRQLPGDTQYF. The J gene is TRBJ2-3, the V gene TRBV20-1, with no clear D. The CDR3 is made up of 14 amino acids. The V gene lost 4 bases and the J gene lost 6 bases, with 17 bases spanning the gap. Germline-derived CDR1 and CDR2 are DFQATT and SNEGSKA (reference sequence).

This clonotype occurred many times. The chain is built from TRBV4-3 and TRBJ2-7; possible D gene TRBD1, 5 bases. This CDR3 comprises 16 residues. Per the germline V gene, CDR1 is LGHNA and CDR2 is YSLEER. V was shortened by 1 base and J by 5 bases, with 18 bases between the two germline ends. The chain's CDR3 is CASSQALTALLNEQYF. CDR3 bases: TGCGCCAGCAGCCAAGCCCTGACAGCCCTCCTCAACGAGCAGTACTTC.